Following are 16 T cell receptor beta chains from one sample sequenced in a study of naive and memory T cell subsets. Both TRBC1 and TRBC2 were covered by a beta constant-region primer of two equimolar oligonucleotides. Nested alpha and beta constant-region primers with the SP2 primer drove four PCR rounds on ligated cDNA. TCRdb ran MiXCR on the UMI-ligation and nested PCR reads and lists one entry per CDR3 protein. The data contain more than 100,000 distinct CDR3 sequences, 35% to 40% of them singletons. The source material was central memory CD4+ T cells from blood. The receptors derive from a human donor in good health.

CDR3 amino acids: CASSSGVGGNTIYF. In DNA, the CDR3 is TGTGCCAGCAGCTCAGGAGTAGGGGGAAACACCATATATTTT. This rearrangement joins TRBV11-2 to TRBJ1-3; no clear D. This CDR3 spans 14 amino acids. Germline CDR1 and CDR2: SGHAT and FQNNGV. V dropped 4 bases and J dropped 4 bases, with 11 bases sitting between them. Full variable domain (rest looked up from reference TRBV11-2 and TRBJ1-3): EAGVAQSPRYKIIEKRQSVAFWCNPISGHATLYWYQQILGQGPKLLIQFQNNGVVDDSQLPKDRFSAERLKGVDSTLKIQPAKLEDSAVYLCASSSGVGGNTIYFGEGSWLTVV.

The V and J genes are TRBV6-5 and TRBJ2-1; D is possibly TRBD2 (6 bases). Germline CDR1 MNHEY, CDR2 SVGAGI. Between the trimmed V and J ends, which lost 6 bases and 7 bases, there was a span of 22 bases. The CDR3 sequence is 16 residues long. Written as DNA, the CDR3 is TGTGCCAGCAGATCCCCTCGGGCGGGAAGGGCAAATGAGCAGTTCTTC. Its translation: CASRSPRAGRANEQFF.

This sequence joins TRBV7-2 and TRBJ2-1; 7 nucleotides match TRBD2. CDR3 length equals 13 residues. V lost 0 bases to trimming and J lost 13 bases; unmatched junction nucleotides: 6. The germline gives CDR1 SGHTA, CDR2 FQGNSA. CDR3: CASSLAGSGTQFF. As DNA, the CDR3 is TGTGCCAGCAGCTTAGCGGGGAGCGGGACTCAGTTCTTC.

This chain connects TRBV25-1 to TRBJ2-7; 9 bases map to TRBD1. This CDR3 region has 15 residues. Trimming took 5 bases from V and 2 from J; bases not matched to a gene: 7. Looked up from germline, CDR1 is MGHDK and CDR2 is SYGVNS. In nucleotides, the CDR3 is TGTGCCAGCAGTTATACAGGGGGCAACCCCTACGAGCAGTACTTC. Amino acid sequence: CASSYTGGNPYEQYF.

V gene TRBV20-1 combines with J gene TRBJ2-3; no firm D call. Trimming cost V 6 bases and J 8 bases, with 15 bases left between them. The CDR3 covers 12 residues. CDR1 DFQATT and CDR2 SNEGSKA come from the germline V gene (reference sequence). CDR3 nucleotides: TGCAGTGCCACACTGAGAGGAGTTACGCAGTATTTT. Protein: CSATLRGVTQYF.

This clonotype came up a few times. This chain joins TRBV11-2 and TRBJ2-1, with D perhaps matching TRBD2 (6 bases). Germline V gives CDR1 SGHAT, CDR2 FQNNGV. V was clipped by 5 bases and J by 2 bases, with 16 bases between them. The CDR3 has 16 residues. CDR3 in DNA: TGTGCCAGCAGCCTACATACTAGCCCTACCTACAATGAGCAGTTCTTC. The encoded protein is CASSLHTSPTYNEQFF.

The chain recombines TRBV6-1 with TRBJ2-2; the match to TRBD2 covers 10 bases. Trimming cost V 5 bases and J 5 bases; bases outside gene matches: 20. Germline values: CDR1 MNHNS, CDR2 SASEGT. The CDR3 sequence is 20 residues long. The CDR3 is CASSRALTTSGFIGTGELFF. The CDR3 DNA reads as TGTGCCAGCAGTCGCGCCCTTACGACTAGCGGGTTTATAGGGACCGGGGAGCTGTTTTTT.

This clonotype appeared a few times. The gene calls are TRBV5-1 and TRBJ2-5; 9 positions agree with TRBD1. This CDR3 has 15 amino acids. With V trimmed by 4 bases and J by 4 bases, 8 bases remained unmatched. Germline V gives CDR1 SGHRS, CDR2 YFSETQ. Here the CDR3 DNA reads TGCGCCAGCAGCCCGGGACAGGGAGTTGGAGAGACCCAGTACTTC. Translating gives CASSPGQGVGETQYF.

The chain has TRBV6-2 or TRBV6-3 and TRBJ2-1, with D maybe TRBD2 (6 bases). V lost 6 bases and J 6 bases, leaving 15 bases between the germline ends. CDR3 length: 14 amino acids. Germline V gives CDR1 MNHEY, CDR2 SVGEGT. The CDR3 region is CASRVWRDGNEQFF. The CDR3 nucleotides are TGTGCCAGCAGGGTATGGCGGGACGGCAATGAGCAGTTCTTC.

This clonotype has just a few counts. The V call is TRBV7-9, the J call TRBJ2-5, with D unresolved. Germline CDR1 SEHNR, CDR2 FQNEAQ (reference sequence). The CDR3 has 13 residues. The V and J ends lost 3 bases and 1 base respectively, with 6 bases between them. The CDR3 loop reads CASSFRVQETQYF. CDR3 DNA: TGTGCCAGCAGCTTTCGTGTCCAAGAGACCCAGTACTTC.

The V and J genes are TRBV20-1 and TRBJ2-1, with 13 nucleotides matching TRBD2. V gave up 6 bases and J gave up 0 bases; unmatched junction bases: 11. Germline V CDR1 and CDR2: DFQATT, SNEGSKA (reference sequence). The CDR3 runs to 18 residues. The CDR3 coding sequence is TGCAGTGCGGAGCTTCCGGGACTAGCGGGAAGCTCCTACAATGAGCAGTTCTTC. Its protein product is CSAELPGLAGSSYNEQFF.

This rearrangement joins TRBV6-6 to TRBJ2-3; the match to TRBD2 covers 7 bases. V lost 6 bases, J lost 0 bases, and 9 bases stayed unmatched. The CDR3 is 16 amino acids. CDR1 MNHNY and CDR2 SVGAGI come from the germline V gene (reference sequence). The CDR3 region has the DNA TGTGCCAGCAGCCTAAGGAGTAGCGGGAGCACAGATACGCAGTATTTT. Its translation: CASSLRSSGSTDTQYF.

In this sample, this clonotype turned up once. CDR3 DNA: TGTGCCAGCAGCCTGGAGCCTAGCGACTACGAGCAGTACTTC. Its translation is CASSLEPSDYEQYF. The chain uses TRBV5-6 and TRBJ2-7; D perhaps matches TRBD2 (6 bases). Trimming pared 4 bases from V and 3 bases from J, leaving 14 bases between. Germline CDR1 and CDR2: SGHDT and YYEEEE. The CDR3 runs 14 residues. Full variable domain (remainder filled in from reference TRBV5-6 and TRBJ2-7): DAGVTQSPTHLIKTRGQQVTLRCSPKSGHDTVSWYQQALGQGPQFIFQYYEEEERQRGNFPDRFSGHQFPNYSSELNVNALLLGDSALYLCASSLEPSDYEQYFGPGTRLTVT.

This clonotype was observed many times. This sequence joins TRBV7-2 and TRBJ2-1; D is possibly TRBD2 (5 bases). The V end was cut by 2 bases, the J end by 2 bases, with 10 bases between. This CDR3 contains 15 residues. The germline gives CDR1 SGHTA, CDR2 FQGNSA. CDR3 region: CASSLLAPPYNEQFF. CDR3 DNA: TGTGCCAGCAGCTTATTAGCGCCCCCCTACAATGAGCAGTTCTTC.

This clonotype was seen a handful of times. The chain combines TRBV4-2 with TRBJ1-4, with D maybe TRBD1 (5 bases). Trimming cost V 0 bases and J 7 bases, with 15 bases left between them. Germline values: CDR1 LGHNA, CDR2 YNFKEQ. The CDR3 runs 16 residues. CDR3 bases: TGTGCCAGCAGCCAAGAGCTTGAGGGGATGGGTGAAAAACTGTTTTTT. This codes for CASSQELEGMGEKLFF.

The V and J genes are TRBV6-1 and TRBJ2-7; a possible D gene is TRBD1 (7 bases). V lost 1 base to trimming and J lost 2 bases, with 12 bases between them. CDR3 length equals 15 residues. Germline V gives CDR1 MNHNS, CDR2 SASEGT. CDR3 residues: CASSEVSGGTYEQYF. The CDR3 DNA follows: TGTGCCAGCAGTGAAGTTTCAGGGGGGACCTACGAGCAGTACTTC.